The text below deals with one T cell receptor beta chain. Its target is unknown. Random hexamers primed reverse transcription of about 0.45 to 1 ug RNA. Each CDR3 protein is one row after TCRdb ran MiXCR on the immunoSEQ multiplex PCR reads. This sample yields some 200,000 distinct CDR3 sequences, of which 85% to 95% are seen a single time; around 0.16% belongs to the top ten. The CDR3 contains 17 residues. CDR1 and CDR2 from the germline V gene are SGDLS and YYNGEE. J gave up 2 bases and V 0 bases, and 8 bases lay outside the gene matches. The sample is drawn from a study of CD8 T cells in Susac syndrome. Broader study findings: Among people with Susac, CD8+ clonal expansion was greatest in TEMRA cells and active patients.

The source material was CD8+ T cells from PBMCs. The clonotype was recovered from a human donor with Susac syndrome. V gene TRBV9 combines with J gene TRBJ2-1, with 7 bases lining up with TRBD1. CDR3 nucleotide sequence: TGTGCCAGCAGCGTAGTAGGGGGCTCCGCTACCTACAATGAGCAGTTCTTC. Translated, it gives CASSVVGGSATYNEQFF. Supplemented by reference TRBV9 and TRBJ2-1, the full variable domain reads DSGVTQTPKHLITATGQRVTLRCSPRSGDLSVYWYQQSLDQGLQFLIQYYNGEERAKGNILERFSAQQFPDLHSELNLSSLELGDSALYFCASSVVGGSATYNEQFFGPGTRLTVL.